This TCR beta chain is drawn from a study of shared clonotypes between healthy human individuals. Regarding the study as a whole: Donors were few, which limited the genetic and exposure-history diversity represented. With four donors compared, roughly 4.9% of naive CD4 clonotypes were shared. In the sorted subsets, rarefaction showed sequencing was incomplete despite large depth. Lower generation probabilities were found for non-shared clonotypes than for those shared by all four donors.

Notes on this clone: Its antigen is still unknown.

Data came from immunoSEQ multiplex PCR; TCRdb stores just in-frame clones and leaves some out. Among some 1 million clones, roughly 80% were seen once, and the ten largest hold 1.4% to 1.5%. This CDR3 contains 12 residues. The V gene is TRBV21-1, the J gene TRBJ1-1. TRBV21-1 is listed as a pseudogene. Input material: memory CD4+ T cells sorted from blood. Subset in this sample: CD45RA-negative fraction. The sequence was obtained from a man aged 18 to 29 in good health. The CDR3, as DNA: TGTGCCAGCAGTTCCGCCCCTCTAGAAGCTTTCTTT. Its translation: CASSSAPLEAFF.